This T cell receptor (beta chain) was captured in a study of Graves' ophthalmopathy and Graves' hyperthyroidism (dated 2018 in TCRdb). Some background on the complete study: Peripheral blood was collected before any treatment was given, at the time of initial diagnosis. TCR beta repertoire signatures were used to distinguish Graves' ophthalmopathy from Graves' hyperthyroidism and to predict progression to ophthalmopathy. In total, 120 to 150 blood samples were TCR-sequenced: fewer than 50 ophthalmopathy, some 72 hyperthyroidism and roughly 17 hyperthyroidism-to-ophthalmopathy patients. A discovery set of 95 to 100 patients (approximately 42 ophthalmopathy, approximately 58 stable hyperthyroidism) was enrolled to explore V-J signatures distinguishing ophthalmopathy from hyperthyroidism. For independent validation, a separate cohort was made up of around 19 hyperthyroidism patients plus 17 patients who later progressed from hyperthyroidism to ophthalmopathy. In over 5 hyperthyroidism patients, the T-cell repertoire of thyroid tissue was compared with the T-cell repertoire of blood. After sampling, hyperthyroidism patients received methimazole starting at 30 mg daily, and ophthalmopathy patients received high-dose intravenous methylprednisolone. For training and testing, the roughly 100 patients in the discovery cohort were randomly divided in a 7:3 ratio.

This clonotype was seen repeatedly, ten times or more. The antigen it binds to is not known. Base qualities are missing; no much larger clone stands one base away. A patient counted as having stable hyperthyroidism if there was no progression to ophthalmopathy within 18 months of follow-up. Hyperthyroidism patients were newly diagnosed, with disease duration under 2 months, and aged 18 to 65 years. Anyone with other autoimmune diseases, uncontrolled infections, pregnancy or lactation was excluded from the study. Clinical symptoms, serum thyroxine, TRAb, thyroid ultrasound and orbital computed tomography formed the basis of the diagnosis. Using Ficoll-Paque density gradient centrifugation, PBMCs were isolated from 9.5 to 10 ml of fresh peripheral blood. Trizol reagent was used to extract the total RNA, and its quality was then checked on an Agilent 2100 Bioanalyzer. Summary of the overall study and its limitations: No statistical method was used to set the sample size in advance, and the investigators knew which group each participant was assigned to. Most of the expanded thyroid clonotypes with a frequency above 0.001 were also detected in blood, and it was suggested that the thyroid immune response may be reflected by blood repertoires. The 13-signature model separated ophthalmopathy from stable hyperthyroidism with roughly 89% sensitivity and approximately 83% specificity in cross-validation, and 80%/75% in the test set. In validation, the model predicted ophthalmopathy progression with more than 55% sensitivity and 72.22% specificity; fewer than 15 predicted patients were CT-confirmed with GO in a median of about 6.2 months.

For repertoire sequencing, TCR beta CDR3 regions were amplified from RNA transcripts. A first-round RT-PCR used HTBI primers with the Qiagen OneStep RT-PCR kit, followed by a second-round multiplex PCR, size selection and purification. The libraries underwent paired-end sequencing with 100 bp reads on an Illumina HiSeq2000. As for the authors' bioinformatics: SOAPnuke was used to process the reads, removing any read that contained adapters or uncalled bases, had a mean Phred below 15, or lacked an exact match to the constant primer or identifier. COPE v1.2.5 was used to merge high-quality paired reads. Clonotypes were defined as unique nucleotide sequences and were aligned to IMGT TRB V, D and J references using MiTCR v1.1. Only V-J combinations with frequency above 0.0001 were analysed, covering more than 99% of repertoires. For each V-J combination, a TCR clonal expansion and chaos score was defined as F50 clonal expansion divided by the chaos observed in the TCRdist matrix. Welch's t-statistics and random forest were used to narrow the features down to 10 to 15 V-J combinations, which were then fed into a naive Bayes classifier. The similarity between thyroid and blood repertoires was quantified using the Morisita-Horn index. Using fastp trimming at Q25 and MiXCR clonotype assembly, TCRdb reanalyzed the public sequencing data and kept in-frame beta chains. CDR3 protein sequences are deduplicated, and each keeps its most common genes and DNA. These V and J calls rely on TCRdb rather than the paper's analysis. The sample includes under 800,000 distinct CDR3 sequences, with roughly 20% observed a single time. Clones ranked in the top ten supply more than 5.5% of the sample.

Here V drops 7 bases and J drops 2 bases, and the junction holds 10 bases not matched to any gene. The germline V gene sets CDR1 to MNHNS and CDR2 to SASEGT. The CDR3 numbers 15 residues from cysteine through phenylalanine. CDR3 DNA is the only sequence kept; it has 45 bases, read in frame from the first base. The clonotype was recovered from a woman younger than 35 with stable Graves' hyperthyroidism. Some clones in this sample may be carry-over from other donors' samples. Donor details come from another sample of the same person, matched by shared clones. Sequencing was carried out using peripheral blood. The chain joins TRBV6-1 to TRBJ2-5; TRBD2 lines up with 7 middle nucleotides. The CDR3 reads as follows: CASTGGGAWQETQYF. The sequence in DNA is TGTGCCAGCACCGGGGGAGGGGCCTGGCAAGAGACCCAGTACTTC.